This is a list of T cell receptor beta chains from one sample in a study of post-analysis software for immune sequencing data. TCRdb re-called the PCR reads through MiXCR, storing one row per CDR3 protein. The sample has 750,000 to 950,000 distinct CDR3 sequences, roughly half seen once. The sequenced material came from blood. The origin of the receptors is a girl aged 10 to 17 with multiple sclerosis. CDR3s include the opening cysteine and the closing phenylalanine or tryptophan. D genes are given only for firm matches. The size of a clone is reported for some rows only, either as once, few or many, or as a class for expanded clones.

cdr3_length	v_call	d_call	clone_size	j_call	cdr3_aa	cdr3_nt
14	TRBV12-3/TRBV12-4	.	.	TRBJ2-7	CASSFGEEGYEQYF	TGTGCCAGCAGTTTCGGGGAGGAAGGCTACGAGCAGTACTTC
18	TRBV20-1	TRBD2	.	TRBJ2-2	CSARDPFGGRDGTGELFF	TGCAGTGCTAGAGACCCCTTTGGTGGGAGGGATGGCACCGGGGAGCTGTTTTTT
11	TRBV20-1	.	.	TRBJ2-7	CSARRDHEQYF	TGCAGTGCTAGACGGGACCACGAGCAGTACTTC
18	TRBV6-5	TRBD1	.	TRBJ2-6	CASSYPQGAQTGANVLTF	TGTGCCAGCAGTTACCCACAGGGGGCTCAGACTGGGGCCAACGTCCTGACTTTC
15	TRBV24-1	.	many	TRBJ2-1	CATSDPDRGYNEQFF	TGTGCCACCAGTGATCCTGACCGTGGATACAATGAGCAGTTCTTC
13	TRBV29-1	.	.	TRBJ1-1	CSGLQGENTEAFF	TGCAGCGGGTTACAGGGAGAGAACACTGAAGCTTTCTTT
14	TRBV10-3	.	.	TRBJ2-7	CAISGTGQTYEQYF	TGTGCCATCAGTGGGACGGGACAAACCTACGAGCAGTACTTC
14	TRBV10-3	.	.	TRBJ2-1	CAIRSWDSYNEQFF	TGTGCCATCAGGTCATGGGATTCCTACAATGAGCAGTTCTTC
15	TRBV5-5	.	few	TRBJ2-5	CASSPGGTGKETQYF	TGTGCCAGCAGCCCGGGTGGGACCGGGAAAGAGACCCAGTACTTC
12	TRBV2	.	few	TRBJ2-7	CASSEWAGEQYF	TGTGCCAGCAGTGAGTGGGCTGGCGAGCAGTACTTC
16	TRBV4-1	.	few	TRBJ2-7	CASSLLGSQGVYEQYF	TGCGCCAGCAGCCTCTTAGGTTCGCAGGGTGTCTACGAGCAGTACTTC
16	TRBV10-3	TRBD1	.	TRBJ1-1	CAIKGRAGGMNTEAFF	TGTGCCATCAAGGGCAGGGCAGGGGGTATGAACACTGAAGCTTTCTTT
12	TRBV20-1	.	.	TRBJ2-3	CSARSPTDTQYF	TGCAGTGCTAGATCCCCCACAGATACGCAGTATTTT
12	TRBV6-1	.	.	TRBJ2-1	CASSQGTLRQFF	TGTGCCAGCAGTCAGGGGACTCTTAGGCAGTTCTTC
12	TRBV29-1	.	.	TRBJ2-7	CSAALRDYEQYF	TGCAGCGCGGCCCTGAGGGACTACGAGCAGTACTTC